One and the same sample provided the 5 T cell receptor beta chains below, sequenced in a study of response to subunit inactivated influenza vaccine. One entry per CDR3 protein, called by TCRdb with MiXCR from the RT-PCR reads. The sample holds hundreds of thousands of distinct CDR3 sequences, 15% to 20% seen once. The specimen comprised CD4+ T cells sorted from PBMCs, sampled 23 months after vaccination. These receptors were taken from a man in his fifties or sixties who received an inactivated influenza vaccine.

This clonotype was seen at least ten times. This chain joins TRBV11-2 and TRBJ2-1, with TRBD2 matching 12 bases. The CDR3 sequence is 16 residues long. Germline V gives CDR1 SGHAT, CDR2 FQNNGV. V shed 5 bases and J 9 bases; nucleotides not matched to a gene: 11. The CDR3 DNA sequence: TGTGCCAGCAGCCCCCGGGCTAGCGGGGGGGCCGGTGAGCAGTTCTTC. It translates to CASSPRASGGAGEQFF.

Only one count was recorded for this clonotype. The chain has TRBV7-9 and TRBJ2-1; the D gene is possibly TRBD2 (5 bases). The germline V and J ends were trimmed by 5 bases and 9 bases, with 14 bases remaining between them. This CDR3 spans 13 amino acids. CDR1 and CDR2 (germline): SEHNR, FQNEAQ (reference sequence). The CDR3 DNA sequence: TGTGCCAGCAGCATGGACTCTTCTCTTGAGCAGTTCTTC. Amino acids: CASSMDSSLEQFF.

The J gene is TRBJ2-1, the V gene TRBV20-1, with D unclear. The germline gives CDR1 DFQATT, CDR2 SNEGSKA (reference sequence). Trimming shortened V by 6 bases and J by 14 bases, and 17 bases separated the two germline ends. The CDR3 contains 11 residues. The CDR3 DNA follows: TGCAGTGCCCAAACCCGACTTATGGAGTTCTTC. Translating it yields CSAQTRLMEFF.

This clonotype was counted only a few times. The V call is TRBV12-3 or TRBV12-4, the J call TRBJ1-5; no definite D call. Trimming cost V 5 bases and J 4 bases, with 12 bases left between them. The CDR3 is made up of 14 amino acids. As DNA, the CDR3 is TGTGCCAGCAGTGGATACACGAGGAATCAGCCCCAGCATTTT. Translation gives CASSGYTRNQPQHF.

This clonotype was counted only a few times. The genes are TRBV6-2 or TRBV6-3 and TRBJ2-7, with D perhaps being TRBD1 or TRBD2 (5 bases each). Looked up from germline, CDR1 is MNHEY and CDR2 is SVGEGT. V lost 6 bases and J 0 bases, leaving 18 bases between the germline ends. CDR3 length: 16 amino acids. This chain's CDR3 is CASSQGTGRSSYEQYF. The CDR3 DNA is TGTGCCAGCAGCCAAGGGACCGGACGAAGCTCCTACGAGCAGTACTTC.